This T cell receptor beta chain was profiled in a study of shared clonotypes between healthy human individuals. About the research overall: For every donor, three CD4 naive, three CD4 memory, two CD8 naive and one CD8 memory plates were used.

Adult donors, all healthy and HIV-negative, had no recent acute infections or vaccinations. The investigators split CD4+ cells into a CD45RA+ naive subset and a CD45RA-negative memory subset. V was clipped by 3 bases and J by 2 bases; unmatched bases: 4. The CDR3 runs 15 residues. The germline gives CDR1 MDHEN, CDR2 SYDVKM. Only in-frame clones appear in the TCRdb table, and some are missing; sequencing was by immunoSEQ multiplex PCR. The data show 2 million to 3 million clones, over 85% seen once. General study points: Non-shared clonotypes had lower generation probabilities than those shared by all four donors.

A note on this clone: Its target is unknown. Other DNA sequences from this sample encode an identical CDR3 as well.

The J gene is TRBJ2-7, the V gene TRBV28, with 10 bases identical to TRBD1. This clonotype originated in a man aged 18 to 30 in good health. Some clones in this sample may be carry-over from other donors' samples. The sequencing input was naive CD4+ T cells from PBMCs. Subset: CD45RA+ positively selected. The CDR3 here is CASSLPGTGAYEQYF. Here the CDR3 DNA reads TGTGCCAGCAGTTTGCCAGGGACAGGGGCCTACGAGCAGTACTTC.